The 5 T cell receptor beta chains listed next were all sequenced from one sample in a study of post-analysis software for immune sequencing data. Points from the study as a whole: Several TRBV segments were more frequent in patients than controls; TRBV5-6, TRBV5-1 and TRBV20-1 belonged to this group.

TCR beta cDNA libraries had unique molecular identifiers. Each CDR3 protein gets one entry after TCRdb re-called the PCR reads with MiXCR. Here the sample spans some 890,000 distinct CDR3 sequences, under 70% being singletons. No antigen has been identified for these receptors. Sequenced: blood. The receptors derive from a girl aged 10-17 years with multiple sclerosis.

The chain combines TRBV3-1 with TRBJ2-3; 7 bases match TRBD1. The CDR3 runs 16 residues. The J segment lost 2 bases and the V segment lost 5 bases, leaving 10 bases of the junction unmatched. CDR1 is LGHDT and CDR2 is YNNKEL in the germline V gene (reference sequence). CDR3 bases: TGTGCCAGCAGCAAACATCATAGGGGGCCCACAGATACGCAGTATTTT. Protein product: CASSKHHRGPTDTQYF.

This chain connects TRBV18 to TRBJ2-2; D unresolved. Trimming removed 0 bases at V and 5 bases at J, with 4 bases between. Per germline, CDR1 KGHSH and CDR2 LQKENI. CDR3 size: 13 residues. The CDR3 nucleotides read TGTGCCAGCTCACCACCACAGACCGGGGAGCTGTTTTTT. Translated: CASSPPQTGELFF.

Only a few counts were recorded for this clonotype. The chain links TRBV5-1 to TRBJ2-1; D not resolved. Per the germline V gene, CDR1 is SGHRS and CDR2 is YFSETQ. V was cut by 2 bases and J by 9 bases, with 12 bases left in between. The CDR3 has 13 residues. CDR3 in DNA: TGCGCCAGCAGCTTTCCCATAGACGGTGAGCAGTTCTTC. This gives the protein CASSFPIDGEQFF.

This chain links TRBV6-5 with TRBJ2-3; 10 bases are a match to TRBD2. The V and J ends lost 8 bases and 3 bases, in that order; junction bases with no gene match: 5. The CDR3 is 14 amino acids. CDR1 and CDR2 from the germline V gene are MNHEY and SVGAGI. The CDR3 region is CASVAGGNTDTQYF. The DNA for the CDR3 is TGTGCCAGCGTAGCGGGAGGTAATACAGATACGCAGTATTTT.

This chain connects TRBV25-1 to TRBJ2-5; tentative D call: TRBD1 (5 bases). V was cut by 3 bases and J by 5 bases, with 16 bases left in between. This CDR3 has 15 amino acids. Germline CDR1 reads MGHDK; CDR2 reads SYGVNS. In DNA form, the CDR3 reads TGTGCCAGCAGTGACCCCAGGGATCACCGTGAGACCCAGTACTTC. This translates into CASSDPRDHRETQYF.